These 28 T cell receptor beta chains share one sample of origin, sequenced in a study of molecular identifiers for immune sequencing clone quantification. In TCRdb, the PCR reads were re-called with MiXCR into one record per CDR3 protein. There are 550,000 to 750,000 distinct CDR3 sequences in the sample; nearly 20% occur only once, and roughly 0.85% lies in the top ten. Sequenced material: naive CD8+ T cells from blood, with Jurkat cell RNA spiked in. Subset in this sample: FACS-sorted CD8+CD4-CCR7+CD45RA+ naive T cells. Receptors were obtained from a human donor in good health. Some libraries in this study had Jurkat cell RNA spiked in.

V usage is TRBV3-1 and J usage is TRBJ2-5; possibly TRBD1 for D (6 bases). The CDR3 runs to 15 residues. From germline, CDR1 is LGHDT and CDR2 YNNKEL (reference sequence). V was shortened by 1 base and J by 2 bases, with 11 bases between the two germline ends. The CDR3 here is CASSQASTGQETQYF. Here the CDR3 DNA reads TGTGCCAGCAGCCAAGCATCAACAGGGCAAGAGACCCAGTACTTC.

In this sample, this clonotype turned up many times. The chain uses TRBV7-9 and TRBJ2-1; 8 bases are a match to TRBD2. V shed 5 bases and J 7 bases; nucleotides not matched to a gene: 22. CDR1 is SEHNR and CDR2 is FQNEAQ in the germline V gene (reference sequence). The CDR3 has 19 amino acids. The DNA for the CDR3 is TGTGCCAGCAGCCCCCCTCTCCGGTTGGTAGCGGGACGGGAGAATGAGCAGTTCTTC. Protein: CASSPPLRLVAGRENEQFF.

This clonotype was picked up a small number of times. The chain links TRBV9 to TRBJ2-6; D is ambiguous. Germline loops: CDR1 SGDLS, CDR2 YYNGEE. The CDR3 length is 15 residues. Between the trimmed V and J ends, which lost 0 bases and 0 bases, there was a span of 4 bases. Here the CDR3 reads CASSVASSGANVLTF. CDR3 nucleotides: TGTGCCAGCAGCGTAGCCTCCTCTGGGGCCAACGTCCTGACTTTC.

Details on this clonotype: A read error may explain this, as a much larger clone is one base away. This chain joins TRBV27 and TRBJ2-7; D remains ambiguous. V lost 5 bases, J lost 2 bases, and 16 bases lay in between. The CDR3 consists of 15 residues. Germline values: CDR1 MNHEY, CDR2 SMNVEV (reference sequence). The CDR3 DNA sequence: TGTGCCAGCAGTCCCCACATCGACGGAACCTACGAGCAGTACTTC. Its translation: CASSPHIDGTYEQYF.

This clonotype was recorded a few times. V and J are TRBV2 and TRBJ2-7; 9 bases match TRBD2. The V gene's germline CDR1 is SNHLY and CDR2 FYNNEI. The CDR3 has 16 residues. The V and J ends lost 6 bases and 4 bases, in that order; junction bases with no gene match: 13. CDR3 residues: CASRYTIEAGGYEQYF. The CDR3, as DNA: TGTGCCAGCAGGTACACTATAGAAGCGGGGGGTTACGAGCAGTACTTC. Together with reference TRBV2 and TRBJ2-7, the CDR3 gives the full variable domain: EPEVTQTPSHQVTQMGQEVILRCVPISNHLYFYWYRQILGQKVEFLVSFYNNEISEKSEIFDDQFSVERPDGSNFTLKIRSTKLEDSAMYFCASRYTIEAGGYEQYFGPGTRLTVT.

The gene calls are TRBV4-1 and TRBJ2-1; D may be TRBD2 (6 bases). The germline V gene encodes CDR1 MGHRA and CDR2 YSYEKL. V was pared by 3 bases and J by 2 bases, with 20 bases between. This CDR3 has 18 amino acids. Here the CDR3 reads CASSQRDHITSTYNEQFF. CDR3 DNA: TGCGCCAGCAGCCAGCGGGACCACATCACAAGTACCTACAATGAGCAGTTCTTC.

This clonotype was recorded many times. In DNA form, the CDR3 reads TGCAGCGTTGAAGGAGGGTTTTTCGGGGCCGAGCAGTACTTC. Translation gives CSVEGGFFGAEQYF. The chain combines TRBV29-1 with TRBJ2-7; D may be TRBD1 or TRBD2 (5 bases each). This CDR3 has 14 residues. Germline V gene data show CDR1 as SQVTM and CDR2 as ANQGSEA. Trimming removed 1 base from V and 6 bases from J, with 16 bases in between.

The CDR3 sequence: CASSIVGGGDTGELFF. Here the CDR3 DNA reads TGTGCCAGTAGTATAGTGGGCGGGGGGGACACCGGGGAGCTGTTTTTT. The chain links TRBV19 to TRBJ2-2; 9 bases agree with TRBD2. The CDR3 is 16 amino acids. J lost 3 bases, V lost 1 base, and 3 bases had no gene match. The germline CDR1 and CDR2 sequences are LNHDA and SQIVND (reference sequence).

Of note for this clonotype: A much larger clone differs from this one at a single base, so this may be a read error. The chain has TRBV23-1 and TRBJ2-6; 8 bases match TRBD1. TRBV23-1 falls under the ORF class, with uncertain function. This CDR3 contains 20 residues. The CDR3 spells CASSQFSRSGGISGADVLTF. The CDR3 bases are TGCGCCAGCAGTCAATTCTCCCGGTCAGGGGGCATTTCTGGGGCCGACGTCCTGACTTTC.

In this sample, this clonotype turned up a few times. The V and J genes are TRBV10-2 and TRBJ1-6; D ambiguous. CDR3 length: 13 residues. CDR1 is WSHSY and CDR2 is SAAADI in the germline V gene. The V gene lost 7 bases and the J gene lost 9 bases, with 13 bases spanning the gap. CDR3 sequence: CASTWEVVSPLHF. CDR3 in DNA: TGCGCCAGCACCTGGGAAGTTGTTTCACCCCTCCACTTT.

V is TRBV7-9 and J is TRBJ1-4, with D perhaps matching TRBD1 (6 bases). Germline V gene data show CDR1 as SEHNR and CDR2 as FQNEAQ (reference sequence). CDR3 length: 15 residues. Trimming removed 5 bases at V and 5 bases at J, with 15 bases between. The CDR3 sequence is CASSLRMGTNEKLFF. In DNA form, the CDR3 reads TGTGCCAGCAGCCTCAGGATGGGGACAAATGAAAAACTGTTTTTT.

This sequence joins TRBV13 and TRBJ2-7; D may be TRBD2 (6 bases). Trimming left V 2 bases short and J 3 bases short, with 14 bases between. CDR1 and CDR2 from the germline V gene are PRHDT and FYEKMQ (reference sequence). This CDR3 has 15 amino acids. The CDR3 sequence is CASSLTEERVYEQYF. The CDR3 bases are TGTGCCAGCAGCTTAACCGAGGAGCGGGTCTACGAGCAGTACTTC.

This clonotype was seen repeatedly, ten times or more. The V gene is TRBV29-1, the J gene TRBJ2-5; the D is unclear. V dropped 4 bases and J dropped 0 bases, with 9 bases sitting between them. The CDR3 spans 13 residues. Germline V gene sequence: CDR1 SQVTM, CDR2 ANQGSEA. This CDR3 reads CSVGPRNQETQYF. In DNA form, the CDR3 reads TGCAGCGTTGGTCCCAGAAACCAAGAGACCCAGTACTTC.

The V call is TRBV24-1, the J call TRBJ2-7; the D gene is possibly TRBD1 (5 bases). Between the trimmed V and J ends, which lost 5 bases and 1 base, there was a span of 14 bases. The CDR3 extends over 15 amino acids. The germline V gene encodes CDR1 KGHDR and CDR2 SFDVKD. CDR3 residues: CATSGGDSPSYEQYF. The CDR3 DNA sequence: TGTGCCACCAGTGGTGGTGACAGTCCATCCTACGAGCAGTACTTC.

Details on this clonotype: At one of its ends the junction is not consistent with the germline gene, which may arise from a read error. This chain uses TRBV7-9 with TRBJ2-3, with TRBD2 matching 9 bases. This CDR3 spans 15 amino acids. The germline V gene encodes CDR1 SEHNR and CDR2 FQNEAQ (reference sequence). The CDR3 DNA sequence: TGCGCCAGCAGCCCACCAGCGGGGGGTCAGGATACGCAGTATTTT. Protein sequence: CASSPPAGGQDTQYF.

This clonotype showed up just a few times. The chain has TRBV7-2 and TRBJ2-1, with TRBD2 identical over 10 bases. V was pared by 5 bases and J by 5 bases, with 12 bases of the junction left unmatched. The germline V gene encodes CDR1 SGHTA and CDR2 FQGNSA. The CDR3 spans 17 residues. The CDR3 coding sequence is TGTGCCAGCAGCATCAGCCCGGGACTAGCGAGGGACAATGAGCAGTTCTTC. Encoded protein: CASSISPGLARDNEQFF.

This clonotype was counted at least ten times. The chain joins TRBV5-6 to TRBJ2-6, with D unresolved. The CDR3 is 16 amino acids. Between the trimmed V and J ends, which lost 4 bases and 2 bases, there was a span of 13 bases. Per the germline V gene, CDR1 is SGHDT and CDR2 is YYEEEE. The CDR3 sequence is CASSEPLNTGANVLTF. The CDR3, as DNA: TGTGCCAGCAGCGAACCATTGAATACTGGGGCCAACGTCCTGACTTTC.

Ten or more counts support this clonotype. V is TRBV20-1 and J is TRBJ1-3; 7 positions agree with TRBD1. V was pared by 1 base and J by 2 bases, with 5 bases of the junction left unmatched. The CDR3 contains 15 residues. Germline CDR1 reads DFQATT; CDR2 reads SNEGSKA (reference sequence). The CDR3: CSARGDREAGNTIYF. DNA of the CDR3: TGCAGTGCTAGAGGAGACAGGGAGGCTGGAAACACCATATATTTT.

Regarding this clonotype: One end of the junction does not line up with germline, which may come from a read error. This chain joins TRBV6-5 and TRBJ2-7; tentatively, D is TRBD1 (6 bases). The CDR3 is 14 residues long. From germline, CDR1 is MNHEY and CDR2 SVGAGI. In nucleotides, the CDR3 is TGTGCCAGCGGTTACTCAGGGACAAGGTTCGAGCAGTACTTC. Translation gives CASGYSGTRFEQYF.

This clonotype was counted at least ten times. The chain has TRBV12-3 or TRBV12-4 and TRBJ1-2, with no clear D. The V and J ends lost 3 bases and 8 bases respectively, with 19 bases between them. This CDR3 contains 15 residues. This CDR3 reads CASSLDGSGGWGYTF. CDR3 bases: TGTGCCAGCAGTTTGGATGGGTCTGGAGGCTGGGGCTACACCTTC.

This clonotype was counted at least ten times. The chain recombines TRBV6-2 or TRBV6-3 with TRBJ1-5; D is ambiguous. The germline CDR1 and CDR2 sequences are MNHEY and SVGEGT. The germline V and J ends were trimmed by 7 bases and 4 bases, with 11 bases remaining between them. The CDR3 spans 13 residues. The CDR3 DNA reads as TGTGCCAGCAACGTCCGGGAAAATCAGCCCCAGCATTTT. Its protein product is CASNVRENQPQHF.

This clonotype was found many times. This rearrangement joins TRBV20-1 to TRBJ2-3; 13 nucleotides match TRBD2. With 5 bases clipped from V and 4 bases from J, the junction kept 15 bases outside the gene matches. CDR3 length equals 18 residues. Per the germline V gene, CDR1 is DFQATT and CDR2 is SNEGSKA (reference sequence). CDR3 nucleotides: TGCAGTGCTGGACAAACCACGCGGACTAGCGGGAGCGCAGATACGCAGTATTTT. Protein: CSAGQTTRTSGSADTQYF.

Details on this clonotype: This likely comes from a read error, as the CDR3 has no conserved phenylalanine or tryptophan at its end. V usage is TRBV5-1 and J usage is TRBJ2-1; TRBD2 aligns across 13 bases. The CDR3 is 14 residues long. Germline values: CDR1 SGHRS, CDR2 YFSETQ. Germline trimming cut 6 bases from V and 9 bases from J; bases unmatched to any gene: 6. CDR3 in DNA: TGCGCCAGCAACGGACTAGCGGGAGACGGTGAGCAGTTCTCC. Amino acids: CASNGLAGDGEQFS.

This clonotype was observed many times. The CDR3 DNA is TGCGCCAGCAGCCTAATAACAGGGGTGCCCTACAATGAGCAGTTCTTC. It specifies CASSLITGVPYNEQFF. V gene TRBV4-1 combines with J gene TRBJ2-1, with 7 bases that match TRBD1. Germline values: CDR1 MGHRA, CDR2 YSYEKL. The CDR3 covers 16 residues. The J segment lost 2 bases and the V segment lost 4 bases, leaving 8 bases of the junction unmatched.

This chain links TRBV27 with TRBJ2-7, with D possibly being TRBD1 (6 bases). Trimming took 6 bases from V and 4 from J, leaving 13 bases between them. CDR1 is MNHEY, CDR2 SMNVEV, per germline (reference sequence). The CDR3 length is 13 residues. The CDR3 nucleotides are TGTGCCAGCAGGTTGAACAGGGAGTACGAGCAGTACTTC. As protein: CASRLNREYEQYF.

As regards this clonotype: This may stem from a read error, because a much larger clone lies one nucleotide away. The chain combines TRBV5-1 with TRBJ2-3; 8 bases match TRBD1. Germline CDR1 SGHRS, CDR2 YFSETQ. Trimming removed 3 bases from V and 10 bases from J; junction bases left unmatched: 13. This CDR3 is built from 15 residues. The CDR3 sequence is CASSSTTSGGDAQYF. In nucleotides, the CDR3 is TGCGCCAGCAGCTCGACCACCTCAGGGGGCGATGCGCAGTATTTT.

The chain employs TRBV18 and TRBJ2-3; possible D gene TRBD2, 5 bases. The CDR3 has 16 amino acids. The germline V gene encodes CDR1 KGHSH and CDR2 LQKENI. Trimming left V 4 bases short and J 3 bases short, with 17 bases between. The CDR3 protein is CASSQTSYWETDTQYF. The CDR3 nucleotides read TGTGCCAGCTCACAAACTAGTTATTGGGAGACAGATACGCAGTATTTT.

Many counts were recorded for this clonotype. The gene calls are TRBV6-5 and TRBJ2-3, with 12 bases that match TRBD2. The V segment lost 5 bases and the J segment 3 bases; nucleotides outside the gene matches: 3. Germline V gene lookup returns CDR1 MNHEY and CDR2 SVGAGI. The CDR3 runs 15 residues. CDR3 coding DNA: TGTGCCAGCAGTCCAGGACTAGCGGGAACAGATACGCAGTATTTT. This codes for CASSPGLAGTDTQYF.